One and the same sample provided the 7 T cell receptor beta chains below, sequenced in a study of T cells in Graves' hyperthyroidism and ophthalmopathy. Regions amplified from RNA transcripts were the TCR beta CDR3 regions. The HTBI primer set drove a first-round RT-PCR of the TCR CDR3. In TCRdb, the multiplex PCR reads were re-called with MiXCR into one record per CDR3 protein. Among 350,000 to 400,000 distinct CDR3 sequences listed, about 15% were seen once. Sequenced material: blood. These receptors all stem from a woman aged 55-69 years with Graves' hyperthyroidism.

This clonotype has more than one count but fewer than ten. V usage is TRBV19 and J usage is TRBJ2-3; possibly TRBD2 for D (5 bases). Germline-derived CDR1 and CDR2 are LNHDA and SQIVND (reference sequence). The CDR3 length is 14 residues. Trimming took 0 bases from V and 2 from J, leaving 6 bases between them. CDR3 in DNA: TGTGCCAGTAGTATAGATCGGGACACAGATACGCAGTATTTT. Translated: CASSIDRDTDTQYF.

This clonotype was seen a handful of times. V is TRBV5-1 and J is TRBJ2-2, with 9 bases aligning to TRBD1. After removal of 2 bases from V and 5 bases from J, the junction contained 4 bases not matched to a gene. Germline loops: CDR1 SGHRS, CDR2 YFSETQ. CDR3 size: 15 residues. The CDR3 spells CASSLQGADTGELFF. The CDR3 DNA follows: TGCGCCAGCAGCTTACAGGGGGCGGATACCGGGGAGCTGTTTTTT.

There are a few counts of this clonotype. This chain joins TRBV7-6 and TRBJ1-4, with no clear D. CDR1 SGHVS and CDR2 FNYEAQ come from the germline V gene. The germline V and J ends were trimmed by 7 bases and 0 bases, with 15 bases remaining between them. The CDR3 extends over 16 amino acids. The CDR3 coding sequence is TGTGCCAGCACCTTCGCGTACGGCGCAACTAATGAAAAACTGTTTTTT. It yields the protein CASTFAYGATNEKLFF.

A note on this clonotype: A single base separates this from a much larger clone, so it may be a read error. This sequence joins TRBV11-2 and TRBJ2-2; the D gene is possibly TRBD1 (5 bases). This CDR3 spans 16 amino acids. Germline-derived CDR1 and CDR2 are SGHAT and FQNNGV. The CDR3 region has the DNA TGTGCCAGCAGCTTATTTGGGGCCACGAACATCGGGGAGCTGTTTTTT. Protein: CASSLFGATNIGELFF.

This clonotype was counted between two and nine times. This CDR3 is CAISANLGATDTQYF. DNA of the CDR3: TGTGCCATCAGTGCCAATCTGGGGGCGACAGATACGCAGTATTTT. This sequence joins TRBV10-3 and TRBJ2-3; D may be TRBD1 (6 bases). V was pared by 4 bases and J by 3 bases, with 14 bases between. The CDR3 spans 15 residues. Germline CDR1 ENHRY, CDR2 SYGVKD.

The chain joins TRBV7-9 to TRBJ2-7, with 12 bases matching TRBD2. This CDR3 region has 20 residues. V shed 2 bases and J 2 bases; nucleotides not matched to a gene: 16. Germline CDR1 SEHNR, CDR2 FQNEAQ (reference sequence). For the CDR3, the DNA is TGTGCCAGCAGCTTACAATCCTCGGCGTTTGCTAGCGGGAGGGCCTACGAGCAGTACTTC. This sequence encodes CASSLQSSAFASGRAYEQYF.

The sample holds many counts of this clonotype. The genes are TRBV27 and TRBJ2-3; 8 bases match TRBD1. Germline CDR1 reads MNHEY; CDR2 reads SMNVEV (reference sequence). Germline trimming cut 4 bases from V and 0 bases from J; bases unmatched to any gene: 9. CDR3 size: 17 residues. The CDR3 region is CASSSRTGKVSTDTQYF. CDR3 in DNA: TGTGCCAGCAGTTCCAGGACAGGGAAAGTAAGCACAGATACGCAGTATTTT.